These 9 T cell receptor beta chains originate from one sample sequenced in a study of T cells expressing NK-cell markers. Reanalyzing the 5' RACE reads, TCRdb keeps one entry per CDR3 protein, without DNA. The sample data list 300,000 to 450,000 distinct CDR3 sequences. Sequenced: blood T cells: a sorted CD56 or NKG2C T cell subset, CD4+ or CD8+ T cells, or bulk PBMC T cells (not recorded which). The source of these receptors is a man aged 18 to 69 in good health.

The chain joins TRBV5-1 to TRBJ2-3; without DNA, the TCRdb call of TRBD1 cannot be checked. This CDR3 spans 16 amino acids. CDR1 and CDR2 (germline): SGHRS, YFSETQ. This chain's CDR3 is CASSLGRAGAGDTQYF.

The V gene is TRBV9, the J gene TRBJ2-7; TCRdb selects TRBD2, and the lack of DNA leaves this call unchecked. This CDR3 contains 14 residues. The germline CDR1 and CDR2 sequences are SGDLS and YYNGEE. CDR3: CASSPTTRFYEQYF.

The rearrangement joins TRBV19 to TRBJ1-2; TCRdb selects TRBD1, and the lack of DNA leaves this call unchecked. The germline V gene has CDR1 LNHDA and CDR2 SQIVND (reference sequence). There are 13 residues in the CDR3. CDR3 region: CASSIPWDTGYTF.

The chain recombines TRBV12-3 or TRBV12-4 with TRBJ2-5; TCRdb names TRBD1, which stays unverified in the absence of DNA. The CDR3 has 14 amino acids. The CDR3 sequence is CASSGDRVKETQYF.

This chain's CDR3 is CASRPQGYIGEQYF. The chain is built from TRBV12-3 or TRBV12-4 and TRBJ2-7; TCRdb outputs TRBD1, but without DNA this stays unchecked. The CDR3 has 14 amino acids.

This sequence joins TRBV6-5 and TRBJ2-5. The CDR3 consists of 13 residues. Germline CDR1 and CDR2: MNHEY and SVGAGI. CDR3: CASSYYEQETQYF.

The CDR3 sequence: CASSSRLAGSTDTQYF. V and J are TRBV5-1 and TRBJ2-3; TCRdb gives TRBD2 as the D gene, but with no DNA this cannot be confirmed. CDR1 is SGHRS, CDR2 YFSETQ, per germline. This CDR3 contains 16 residues.

This chain uses TRBV5-5 with TRBJ2-1; the TRBD1 assignment by TCRdb is unverifiable without DNA. The CDR3 covers 17 residues. Germline-derived CDR1 and CDR2 are SGHKS and YYEKEE (reference sequence). CDR3 amino acids: CASSPVVDRYSYNEQFF.

V gene TRBV7-2 combines with J gene TRBJ2-5; TCRdb designates TRBD2, a call that cannot be tested without DNA. Germline V gene lookup returns CDR1 SGHTA and CDR2 FQGNSA. The CDR3 spans 17 residues. CDR3 region: CASSPQRDRRGKETQYF. Supplemented by reference TRBV7-2 and TRBJ2-5, the full variable domain reads GAGVSQSPSNKVTEKGKDVELRCDPISGHTALYWYRQSLGQGLEFLIYFQGNSAPDKSGLPSDRFSAERTGGSVSTLTIQRTQQEDSAVYLCASSPQRDRRGKETQYFGPGTRLLVL.